The rows below give T cell receptor beta chains drawn from one sample of a study of blood T cell repertoires in COVID-19. Clones were sequenced by immunoSEQ multiplex PCR, and TCRdb holds only the in-frame ones, with some missing. The table includes over 65,000 clones, 82% detected once. The sequencing sample was made of peripheral blood. The receptors were gathered from an elderly man with active COVID-19. Both conserved end residues are part of each CDR3. A D gene is named only where the DNA matches it firmly. Clone size is given for some rows only: seen once, a few or many times, or a class if the clone is expanded.

cdr3_aa: CASSFVDRLNTEAFF
cdr3_nt: TGTGCCAGCAGTTTTGTTGACAGGCTCAACACTGAAGCTTTCTTT
d_call: NA
clone_size: NA
j_call: TRBJ1-1
v_call: TRBV6-6

cdr3_aa: CASSFPGLAGGPAGELFF
cdr3_nt: TGTGCCAGCAGCTTCCCGGGACTAGCGGGAGGACCGGCCGGGGAGCTGTTTTTT
d_call: TRBD2
clone_size: NA
j_call: TRBJ2-2
v_call: TRBV7-2

cdr3_aa: CASSLGRGDGYTF
cdr3_nt: TGTGCCAGCAGCTTGGGCCGGGGGGACGGCTACACCTTC
d_call: NA
clone_size: NA
j_call: TRBJ1-2
v_call: TRBV7-2

cdr3_aa: CASSQDLLAGVGELFF
cdr3_nt: TGCGCCAGCAGCCAAGATCTCCTAGCGGGGGTGGGGGAGCTGTTTTTT
d_call: TRBD2
clone_size: NA
j_call: TRBJ2-2
v_call: TRBV4-3

cdr3_aa: CASTPPGYEKLFF
cdr3_nt: TGTGCCAGCACCCCCCCAGGGTACGAAAAACTGTTTTTT
d_call: NA
clone_size: NA
j_call: TRBJ1-4
v_call: TRBV28

cdr3_aa: CASSTGQGPNTEAFF
cdr3_nt: TGTGCCAGCAGCACGGGACAGGGGCCAAACACTGAAGCTTTCTTT
d_call: TRBD1
clone_size: NA
j_call: TRBJ1-1
v_call: TRBV9

cdr3_aa: CASSLTYRGGRPNPQYF
cdr3_nt: TGTGCCAGCAGCTTAACTTACAGGGGGGGCCGGCCTAACCCGCAGTATTTT
d_call: NA
clone_size: NA
j_call: TRBJ2-3
v_call: TRBV7-2

cdr3_aa: CASRGQGAFYGYTF
cdr3_nt: TGTGCCAGCAGGGGCCAGGGGGCTTTCTATGGCTACACCTTC
d_call: TRBD1
clone_size: NA
j_call: TRBJ1-2
v_call: TRBV6-5

cdr3_aa: CASSDGHETTGELFF
cdr3_nt: TGTGCCAGCAGCGATGGACATGAAACTACCGGGGAGCTGTTTTTT
d_call: NA
clone_size: few
j_call: TRBJ2-2
v_call: TRBV7-6

cdr3_aa: CASSLGQATDTQYF
cdr3_nt: TGCGCCAGCAGCTTGGGGCAGGCCACAGATACGCAGTATTTT
d_call: NA
clone_size: NA
j_call: TRBJ2-3
v_call: TRBV5-1

cdr3_aa: CASSVGAGHSSTDTQYF
cdr3_nt: TGTGCCAGCAGCGTAGGGGCAGGGCACTCTAGCACAGATACGCAGTATTTT
d_call: NA
clone_size: NA
j_call: TRBJ2-3
v_call: TRBV9

cdr3_aa: CASGRGTSGIAKNIQYF
cdr3_nt: TGTGCTAGTGGTCGCGGGACTAGCGGGATAGCCAAAAACATTCAGTACTTC
d_call: TRBD2
clone_size: NA
j_call: TRBJ2-4
v_call: TRBV12-5

cdr3_aa: CSVLRDMNTEAFF
cdr3_nt: TGCAGCGTCCTCAGGGACATGAACACTGAAGCTTTCTTT
d_call: NA
clone_size: NA
j_call: TRBJ1-1
v_call: TRBV29-1

cdr3_aa: CASSLDRRISGNTIYF
cdr3_nt: TGTGCCAGCAGTTTAGATCGGCGGATCTCTGGAAACACCATATATTTT
d_call: NA
clone_size: NA
j_call: TRBJ1-3
v_call: TRBV28

cdr3_aa: CASSYSATGENQPQHF
cdr3_nt: TGTGCCAGCAGTTACTCGGCTACAGGGGAAAATCAGCCCCAGCATTTT
d_call: TRBD1
clone_size: NA
j_call: TRBJ1-5
v_call: TRBV6-2/TRBV6-3

cdr3_aa: CASSSGQAETQYF
cdr3_nt: TGTGCCAGCAGCTCGGGACAGGCAGAGACCCAGTACTTC
d_call: TRBD1
clone_size: once
j_call: TRBJ2-5
v_call: TRBV7-2

cdr3_aa: CASGMVRGAGETQYF
cdr3_nt: TGTGCCAGCGGGATGGTCCGGGGGGCGGGAGAGACCCAGTACTTC
d_call: NA
clone_size: NA
j_call: TRBJ2-5
v_call: TRBV7-2

cdr3_aa: CAAGQGEEKLFF
cdr3_nt: TGTGCCGCCGGACAGGGAGAGGAAAAACTGTTTTTT
d_call: TRBD1
clone_size: many
j_call: TRBJ1-4
v_call: TRBV10-3

cdr3_aa: CASKGTSSYEQYF
cdr3_nt: TGTGCCAGCAAGGGGACTAGCTCCTACGAGCAGTACTTC
d_call: TRBD2
clone_size: many
j_call: TRBJ2-7
v_call: TRBV6-5

cdr3_aa: CASSSGTRGTDTQYF
cdr3_nt: TGTGCCAGCAGCTCCGGGACTAGGGGCACAGATACGCAGTATTTT
d_call: TRBD2
clone_size: NA
j_call: TRBJ2-3
v_call: TRBV6-2/TRBV6-3

cdr3_aa: CATSDPGLAGGDTQYF
cdr3_nt: TGTGCCACCAGTGATCCGGGACTAGCGGGAGGAGATACGCAGTATTTT
d_call: TRBD2
clone_size: NA
j_call: TRBJ2-3
v_call: TRBV24-1